This T cell receptor beta chain was sequenced in a study of somatic mutations in cytotoxic T cells in rheumatoid arthritis. As to this clone: Antigen specificity is unknown.

The method was immunoSEQ multiplex PCR; TCRdb's version includes in-frame clones alone and lacks a portion of them. This table holds under 13,000 clones, approximately 71% found once. CDR1 LGHNA and CDR2 YSLEER come from the germline V gene. This CDR3 has 15 residues. V was shortened by 4 bases and J by 1 base, with 13 bases between the two germline ends. Study-wide findings and caveats: Researchers did not know the antigen targets of the expanded CD8+ clones. Age was associated with higher CD8+ clonality in rheumatoid arthritis patients, not in healthy controls.

The specimen sequenced was CD8+ T cells sorted from blood. This receptor was obtained from an adult with rheumatoid arthritis. The J gene is TRBJ1-1, the V gene TRBV4-3; D is possibly TRBD1 (5 bases). CDR3 DNA sequence: TGCGCCAGCAGCCCGGGGACCTTTTCGAACACTGAAGCTTTCTTT. Its protein product is CASSPGTFSNTEAFF.